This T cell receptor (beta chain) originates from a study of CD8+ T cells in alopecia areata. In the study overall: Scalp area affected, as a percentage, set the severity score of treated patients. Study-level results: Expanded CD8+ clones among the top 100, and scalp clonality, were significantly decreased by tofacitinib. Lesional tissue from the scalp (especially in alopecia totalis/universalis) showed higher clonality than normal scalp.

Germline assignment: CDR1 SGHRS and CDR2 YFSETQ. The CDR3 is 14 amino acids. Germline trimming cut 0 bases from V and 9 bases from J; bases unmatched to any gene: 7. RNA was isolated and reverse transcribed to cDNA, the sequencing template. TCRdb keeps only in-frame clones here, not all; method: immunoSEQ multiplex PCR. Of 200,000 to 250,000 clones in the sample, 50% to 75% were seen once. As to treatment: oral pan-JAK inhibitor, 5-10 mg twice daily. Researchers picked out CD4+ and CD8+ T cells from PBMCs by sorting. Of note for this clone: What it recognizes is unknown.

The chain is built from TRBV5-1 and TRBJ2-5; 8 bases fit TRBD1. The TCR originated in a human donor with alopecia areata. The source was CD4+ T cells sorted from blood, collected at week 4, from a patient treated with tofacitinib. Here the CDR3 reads CASSLVDRVSAQYF. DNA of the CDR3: TGCGCCAGCAGCTTGGTGGACAGGGTTTCGGCCCAGTACTTC.